The T cell receptor beta chain under discussion was sequenced for a study of cytomegalovirus exposure and HLA in healthy donors. Findings and caveats of the study: Three chains linked to CMV were shown in vitro to be specific for CMV antigens.

Some clones are missing from TCRdb's copy, which holds only in-frame ones; the method was immunoSEQ multiplex PCR. Here the sample spans about 130,000 clones, roughly 87% being singletons. From germline, CDR1 is ENHRY and CDR2 SYGVKD. V was clipped by 5 bases and J by 1 base, with 11 bases between them. The CDR3 is made up of 14 amino acids. For this clone: No antigen is known for it.

The gene calls are TRBV10-3 and TRBJ2-5; possibly TRBD2 for D (5 bases). The sequencing input was PBMCs. The clonotype comes from a woman aged 18-30 years in good health and CMV-seronegative. The CDR3 coding sequence is TGTGCCATCAGTAAGGACTGGCCCCAAGAGACCCAGTACTTC. Protein: CAISKDWPQETQYF.